The T cell receptor (beta chain) described here comes from a study of T cell repertoires in cytomegalovirus infection. Looking at the study overall: A matching HLA type, together with CMV infection, was signaled by public TCR beta signatures. General study points: CMV carriers with the relevant HLA were identified by cumulative public TCR beta family frequency. The ex vivo response was dominated by HLA-C-restricted CMV-specific TCR beta clonotypes.

Via MiXCR, TCRdb re-called the reads, giving one row per CDR3 protein. This table holds 300,000 to 400,000 distinct CDR3 sequences, over 7.5% found once. A remark on this clonotype: Its target is unknown.

The V and J ends lost 5 bases and 1 base, in that order; junction bases with no gene match: 4. Germline CDR1 SNHLY, CDR2 FYNNEI. This CDR3 has 14 amino acids. The chain carries TRBV2 and TRBJ2-5, with 7 bases aligning to TRBD2. Sequencing was carried out using PBMCs. This TCR derives from a human donor in good health (CMV status not recorded). Some clones in this sample may be carry-over from other donors' samples. CDR3 DNA sequence: TGTGCCAGCAGTTATGAGCGGGGCCAAGAGACCCAGTACTTC. It yields the protein CASSYERGQETQYF.